One sample yielded the 12 T cell receptor beta chains listed below, sequenced in a study of cytomegalovirus exposure and HLA in healthy donors. 60 Vbeta and 13 Jbeta primers were used in PCR. Clones were sequenced by immunoSEQ multiplex PCR, and TCRdb holds only the in-frame ones, with some missing. The sample lists about 120,000 clones, approximately 76% occurring once. What was sequenced was PBMCs. The receptors come from a man between 60 and 75 years old in good health and CMV-seropositive.

This rearrangement joins TRBV4-2 to TRBJ2-7, with TRBD1 as a possible D gene (5 bases). CDR3 size: 14 residues. V lost 0 bases and J 7 bases, leaving 13 bases between the germline ends. Per germline, CDR1 LGHNA and CDR2 YNFKEQ. The CDR3 sequence is CASSQEGQGEEQYF. The CDR3, as DNA: TGTGCCAGCAGCCAAGAAGGGCAGGGCGAAGAGCAGTACTTC.

This sequence joins TRBV30 and TRBJ1-2, with D possibly being TRBD1 (6 bases). Per germline, CDR1 GTSNPN and CDR2 SVGIG (reference sequence). The CDR3 length is 14 residues. Trimming took off 6 bases at V and 0 bases at J, with 14 bases between the two ends. The CDR3 DNA reads TGTGCCTGTGCCACAGGGTCCACTAACTATGGCTACACCTTC. This translates into CACATGSTNYGYTF.

The genes are TRBV16 and TRBJ2-7; TRBD1 might be the D (6 bases). V was pared by 0 bases and J by 2 bases, with 14 bases between. CDR3 length: 16 residues. Germline V lookup: CDR1 KGHSY, CDR2 FQNENV. The CDR3 loop reads CASSQSPAGVTYEQYF. CDR3 in DNA: TGTGCCAGCAGCCAATCGCCGGCAGGGGTTACCTACGAGCAGTACTTC.

The chain carries TRBV5-6 and TRBJ2-7, with D possibly TRBD2 on 6 matching bases. Trimming removed 4 bases at V and 3 bases at J, with 11 bases between. The CDR3 is 13 residues long. Germline CDR1 SGHDT, CDR2 YYEEEE. CDR3 residues: CASSRDGSYEQYF. Written as DNA, the CDR3 is TGTGCCAGCAGCCGAGACGGGAGCTACGAGCAGTACTTC.

The V and J genes are TRBV19 and TRBJ2-2; TRBD1 aligns across 7 bases. This CDR3 region has 14 residues. With V trimmed by 5 bases and J by 1 base, 1 base remained unmatched. Germline CDR1 is LNHDA and CDR2 is SQIVND (reference sequence). Here the CDR3 DNA reads TGTGCCAGTAGTGGGGACAGGAACACCGGGGAGCTGTTTTTT. Its protein is CASSGDRNTGELFF. The full variable domain, rest sourced from reference TRBV19 and TRBJ2-2, is DGGITQSPKYLFRKEGQNVTLSCEQNLNHDAMYWYRQDPGQGLRLIYYSQIVNDFQKGDIAEGYSVSREKKESFPLTVTSAQKNPTAFYLCASSGDRNTGELFFGEGSRLTVL.

The chain combines TRBV7-2 with TRBJ2-1; the match to TRBD2 covers 7 bases. This CDR3 has 17 residues. CDR1 SGHTA and CDR2 FQGNSA come from the germline V gene. The V and J ends lost 5 bases and 1 base, in that order; junction bases with no gene match: 11. The CDR3 DNA follows: TGTGCCAGCAGCACCCCCCGGGGGAGGGGATCCTACAATGAGCAGTTCTTC. This encodes CASSTPRGRGSYNEQFF.

The V gene is TRBV5-1, the J gene TRBJ2-2, with 13 bases identical to TRBD2. The ends lost 4 bases at V and 7 bases at J; junction bases unmatched: 13. The CDR3 totals 18 residues. Germline assignment: CDR1 SGHRS and CDR2 YFSETQ. CDR3 sequence: CASSVRTLAGGRVGELFF. The CDR3 DNA reads TGCGCCAGCAGCGTACGGACACTAGCGGGGGGGCGCGTCGGGGAGCTGTTTTTT.

This clone was found once. Written as DNA, the CDR3 is TGCGCCAGCAGCTTGGGAGACAGGGGGCTCGAGCAGTACTTC. This sequence encodes CASSLGDRGLEQYF. V usage is TRBV5-1 and J usage is TRBJ2-7, with 10 bases lining up with TRBD1. The V gene end was trimmed by 0 bases and the J gene end by 6 bases; junction bases not matched to a gene: 3. Germline CDR1 SGHRS, CDR2 YFSETQ. The CDR3 loop spans 14 amino acids.

V is TRBV13 and J is TRBJ1-1; D possibly corresponds to TRBD1 (5 bases). Deletions cut 6 bases from V and 0 bases from J, with 11 bases between. The germline V gene has CDR1 PRHDT and CDR2 FYEKMQ (reference sequence). The CDR3 spans 14 residues. CDR3 residues: CASRGSGMNTEAFF. CDR3 coding DNA: TGTGCCAGCAGGGGTTCAGGGATGAACACTGAAGCTTTCTTT.

This rearrangement joins TRBV7-8 to TRBJ1-5; 9 nucleotides align to TRBD1. The V segment lost 0 bases and the J segment 7 bases; nucleotides outside the gene matches: 4. Germline loops: CDR1 SGHVS, CDR2 FQNEAQ. The CDR3 has 15 residues. The DNA for the CDR3 is TGTGCCAGCAGCTTAGCCGGGACAGGGTACCAGCCCCAGCATTTT. It translates to CASSLAGTGYQPQHF.

The rearrangement uses TRBV30 and TRBJ1-5; 8 bases match TRBD1. The germline V gene encodes CDR1 GTSNPN and CDR2 SVGIG (reference sequence). The junction had 7 bases not matched to a gene; V was cut back by 0 bases and J by 0 bases. This CDR3 is 17 amino acids long. The CDR3 sequence is CAWSVDRGKYSNQPQHF. The CDR3 DNA reads as TGTGCCTGGAGTGTAGACAGGGGAAAATATAGCAATCAGCCCCAGCATTTT.

The chain carries TRBV6-1 and TRBJ2-5; tentative D call: TRBD1 (7 bases). V was clipped by 6 bases and J by 5 bases, with 19 bases between them. Germline CDR1 reads MNHNS; CDR2 reads SASEGT. The CDR3 is 15 amino acids. The CDR3 loop reads CASRVRQGGWETQYF. In nucleotides, the CDR3 is TGTGCCAGCAGAGTACGACAGGGAGGATGGGAGACCCAGTACTTC.